Listed below are T cell receptor beta chains from one sample, sequenced in a study of CD8 T cells in Susac syndrome. MiXCR, run by TCRdb on the immunoSEQ multiplex PCR reads, gives a single entry per CDR3 protein. The table lists roughly 220,000 distinct CDR3 sequences, about 95% of them singletons. Sequences were obtained from CD4+ T cells from PBMCs. Receptor source: a human donor with Susac syndrome. Both conserved end residues are part of each CDR3. D genes are given only for firm matches. Clone size appears in some rows only: once, few, many, or a class for an expanded clone.

size,D,V,J,DNA,CDR3
-,-,TRBV7-2,TRBJ1-1,TGTGCCAGCTCGCTAGGGGGGCGAATCACTGAAGCTTTCTTT,CASSLGGRITEAFF
few,-,TRBV5-1,TRBJ2-2,TGTGCCAGCAGCTTAGACCCTAACACCGGGGAGCTGTTTTTT,CASSLDPNTGELFF
-,TRBD2,TRBV20-1,TRBJ2-7,TGCAGTGCTAGAGATCCTAGCGGGGAGCCCTACGAGCAGTACTTC,CSARDPSGEPYEQYF
-,TRBD1,TRBV4-2,TRBJ2-7,TGTGCCAGCAGCCAGCAGGACAGGCGAACCTACGAGCAGTACTTC,CASSQQDRRTYEQYF
-,-,TRBV6-2/TRBV6-3,TRBJ1-6,TGTGCCAGCAGTCCCCAGGGCAGCCGAAATTCACCCCTCCACTTT,CASSPQGSRNSPLHF
-,TRBD2,TRBV2,TRBJ2-3,TGTGCCAGCAGCACGAATAGCGGGGAGACCGATAGCACAGATACGCAGTATTTT,CASSTNSGETDSTDTQYF
-,-,TRBV7-2,TRBJ2-3,TGTGCCAGCAGCTTGAGGGACGGTAGCACAGATACGCAGTATTTT,CASSLRDGSTDTQYF
-,-,TRBV5-4,TRBJ2-7,TGTGCCAGCAGCTTGGCCTGGGCCGACTACGAGCAGTACTTC,CASSLAWADYEQYF
-,TRBD2,TRBV7-3,TRBJ2-3,TGTGCCAGCAGCTCGCGGGGGGCTGTCACAGATACGCAGTATTTT,CASSSRGAVTDTQYF
once,-,TRBV15,TRBJ1-3,TGTGCCACCAGCAGAGATTATGGCGGAGGATTTGGAAACACCATATATTTT,CATSRDYGGGFGNTIYF
-,TRBD1,TRBV10-3,TRBJ2-1,TGTGCCATCAGGGGACAGAGTTCCTACAATGAGCAGTTCTTC,CAIRGQSSYNEQFF
-,-,TRBV6-1,TRBJ2-7,TGTGCCAGCAGTGACCCAGGGGACGAGCAGTACTTC,CASSDPGDEQYF
-,-,TRBV7-2,TRBJ1-2,TGTGCCAGCAGCTTAGGTAGTGGAGGGGACTATGGCTACACCTTC,CASSLGSGGDYGYTF
-,-,TRBV29-1,TRBJ1-2,TGCAGCGTTGAAGAGGGCGCTTTCTACACCTTC,CSVEEGAFYTF
-,-,TRBV29-1,TRBJ1-2,TGCAGCGTTGACGGGAATTCTAACTATGGCTACACCTTC,CSVDGNSNYGYTF
-,-,TRBV29-1,TRBJ2-3,TGCAGCGCCACCGACTCAGGGCAGGGGACATCAGATACGCAGTATTTT,CSATDSGQGTSDTQYF
-,-,TRBV12-3/TRBV12-4,TRBJ1-2,TGTGCCAGCAGTGTCGACTGGGGCTACACCTTC,CASSVDWGYTF
-,-,TRBV28,TRBJ1-1,TGTGCCAGCAGCCCGACCAGGGGCCCCGGGGCTGAAGCTTTCTTT,CASSPTRGPGAEAFF
-,TRBD1,TRBV6-2/TRBV6-3,TRBJ1-2,TGTGCCAGCAGCAGGACAGGCCAAGGAAGTGGCTACACCTTC,CASSRTGQGSGYTF
-,-,TRBV30,TRBJ2-3,TGTGCCTGGAGTGTACTGGAAGATACGCAGTATTTT,CAWSVLEDTQYF
-,TRBD1,TRBV15,TRBJ2-7,TGTGCCACCAGCAGATGGGACAGGTTACTCTCGAACGAGCAGTACTTC,CATSRWDRLLSNEQYF
-,-,TRBV5-1,TRBJ2-7,TGCGCCAGCAGCAGTAACCCCTCCGACTCCGGTCGTGCCTACGAGCAGTACTTC,CASSSNPSDSGRAYEQYF
-,-,TRBV5-1,TRBJ2-5,TGCGCCAGCAGCTTGGATACAGGGTACGAGACCCAGTACTTC,CASSLDTGYETQYF
-,-,TRBV12-3/TRBV12-4,TRBJ1-5,TGTGCCAGCAGTTTGCGACCTCTTAGCAATCAGCCCCAGCATTTT,CASSLRPLSNQPQHF
-,-,TRBV15,TRBJ1-5,TGTGCCACCAGCAGAGTTTCGACAAGCGGACAGCCCCAGCATTTT,CATSRVSTSGQPQHF